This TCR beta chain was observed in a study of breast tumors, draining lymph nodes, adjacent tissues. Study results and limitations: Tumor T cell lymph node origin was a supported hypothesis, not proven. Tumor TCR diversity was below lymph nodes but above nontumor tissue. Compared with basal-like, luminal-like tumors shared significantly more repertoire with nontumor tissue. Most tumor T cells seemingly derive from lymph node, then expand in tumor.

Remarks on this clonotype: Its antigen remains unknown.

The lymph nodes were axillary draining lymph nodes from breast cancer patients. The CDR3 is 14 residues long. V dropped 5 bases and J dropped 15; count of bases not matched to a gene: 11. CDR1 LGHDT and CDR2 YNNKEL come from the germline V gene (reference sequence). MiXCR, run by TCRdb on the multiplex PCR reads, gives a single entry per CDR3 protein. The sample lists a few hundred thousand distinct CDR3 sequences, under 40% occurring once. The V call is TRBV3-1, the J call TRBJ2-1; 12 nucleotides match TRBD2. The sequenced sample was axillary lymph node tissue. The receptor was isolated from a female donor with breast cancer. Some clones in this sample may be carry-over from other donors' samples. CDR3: CASSDRTSGVDRFF. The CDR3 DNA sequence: TGTGCCAGCAGCGACCGGACTAGCGGGGTGGATAGGTTCTTC.